This T cell receptor (beta chain) emerged from a study of blood T cell repertoires in COVID-19. About the study: Samples came from the United States, Italy and Spain, spanning acute and convalescent COVID-19. T cells, B-cell-depleted T cells, or PBMCs supplied cDNA or gDNA.

Recruited during active infection, patients (from Seattle) were subsequently followed longitudinally. Per the authors' pipeline: Amplified reference gene primers provided the basis for estimating nucleated cell counts. Sequencing used immunoSEQ multiplex PCR; TCRdb keeps in-frame clones, though not all of them. That table supplies the V and J calls and clone size; D and trimming were determined from the DNA. This sample has 300,000 to 400,000 clones, with about nine tenths found just once. Germline CDR1 MNHEY, CDR2 SVGAGI. Trimming shortened V by 2 bases and J by 1 base, and 8 bases separated the two germline ends. The CDR3 is 14 amino acids.

Material for sequencing was peripheral blood. The V call is TRBV6-5, the J call TRBJ1-1; D gene unclear. The source of this sequence is a woman aged 45-65 years with COVID-19, enrolled during active disease. CDR3 loop: CASSYPGKNTEAFF. Here the CDR3 DNA reads TGTGCCAGCAGTTACCCGGGAAAGAACACTGAAGCTTTCTTT.